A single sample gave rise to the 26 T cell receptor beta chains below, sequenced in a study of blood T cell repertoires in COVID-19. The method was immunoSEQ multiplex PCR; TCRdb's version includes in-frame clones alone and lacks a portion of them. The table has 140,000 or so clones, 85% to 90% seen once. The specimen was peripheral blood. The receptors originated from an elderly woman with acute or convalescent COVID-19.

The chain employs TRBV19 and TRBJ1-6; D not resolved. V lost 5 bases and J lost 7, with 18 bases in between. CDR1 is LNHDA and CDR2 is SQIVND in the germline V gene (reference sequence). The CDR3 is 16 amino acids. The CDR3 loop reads CASSATPRPGNSPLHF. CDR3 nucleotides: TGTGCCAGTAGTGCCACCCCACGGCCGGGAAATTCACCCCTCCACTTT.

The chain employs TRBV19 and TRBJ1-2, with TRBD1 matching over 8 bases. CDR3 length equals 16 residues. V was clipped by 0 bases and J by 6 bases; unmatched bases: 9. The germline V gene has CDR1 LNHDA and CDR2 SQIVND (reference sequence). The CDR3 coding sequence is TGTGCCAGTAGTATAGATCTTGGGACAGGTCTCCATGGCTACACCTTC. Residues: CASSIDLGTGLHGYTF.

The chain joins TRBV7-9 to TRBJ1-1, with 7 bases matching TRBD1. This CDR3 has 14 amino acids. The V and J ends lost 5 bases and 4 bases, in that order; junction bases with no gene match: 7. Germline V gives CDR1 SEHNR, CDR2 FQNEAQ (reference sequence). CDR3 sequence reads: CASSERGQITEAFF. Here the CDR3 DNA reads TGTGCCAGCAGCGAACGGGGACAGATCACTGAAGCTTTCTTT.

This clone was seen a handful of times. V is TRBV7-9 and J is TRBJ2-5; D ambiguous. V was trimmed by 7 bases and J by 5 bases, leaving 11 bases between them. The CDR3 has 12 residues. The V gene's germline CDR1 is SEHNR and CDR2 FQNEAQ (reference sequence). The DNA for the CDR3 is TGTGCCAGCACCCAAGATGAGGAGACCCAGTACTTC. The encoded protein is CASTQDEETQYF.

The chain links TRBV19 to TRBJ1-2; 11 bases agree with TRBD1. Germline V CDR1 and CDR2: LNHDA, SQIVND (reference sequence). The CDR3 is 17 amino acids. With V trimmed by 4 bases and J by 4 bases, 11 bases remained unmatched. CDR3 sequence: CASSTAGQGAQGYGYTF. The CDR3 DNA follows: TGTGCCAGTAGTACAGCCGGACAGGGGGCGCAAGGCTATGGCTACACCTTC.

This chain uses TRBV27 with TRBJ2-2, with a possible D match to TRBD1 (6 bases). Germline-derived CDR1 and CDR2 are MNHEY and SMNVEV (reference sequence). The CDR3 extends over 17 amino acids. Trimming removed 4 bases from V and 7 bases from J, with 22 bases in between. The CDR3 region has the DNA TGTGCCAGCAGTTCAGCAGGGGCCGCCGTCGGTGGCGGGGAGCTGTTTTTT. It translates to CASSSAGAAVGGGELFF.

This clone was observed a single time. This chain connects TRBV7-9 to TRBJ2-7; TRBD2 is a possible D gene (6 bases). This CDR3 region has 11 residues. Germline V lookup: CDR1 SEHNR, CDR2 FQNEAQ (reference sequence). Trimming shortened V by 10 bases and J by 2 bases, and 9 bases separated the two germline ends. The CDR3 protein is CATGGPYEQYF. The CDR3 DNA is TGTGCCACCGGGGGTCCCTACGAGCAGTACTTC.

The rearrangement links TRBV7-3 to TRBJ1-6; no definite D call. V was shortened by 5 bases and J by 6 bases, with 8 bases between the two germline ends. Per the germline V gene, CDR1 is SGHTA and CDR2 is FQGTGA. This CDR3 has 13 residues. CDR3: CASSRGLNSPLHF. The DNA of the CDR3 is TGTGCCAGCAGCCGGGGTCTTAATTCACCCCTCCACTTT.

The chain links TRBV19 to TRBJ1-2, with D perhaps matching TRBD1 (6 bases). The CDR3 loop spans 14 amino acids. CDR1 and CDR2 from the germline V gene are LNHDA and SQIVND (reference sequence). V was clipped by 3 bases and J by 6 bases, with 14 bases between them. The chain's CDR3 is CASSIGGARDGYTF. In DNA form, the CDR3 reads TGTGCCAGTAGTATTGGGGGGGCCCGGGATGGCTACACCTTC.

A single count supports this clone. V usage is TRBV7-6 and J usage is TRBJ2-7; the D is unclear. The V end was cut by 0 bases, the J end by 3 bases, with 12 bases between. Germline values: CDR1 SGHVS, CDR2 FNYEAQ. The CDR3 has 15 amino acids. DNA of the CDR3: TGTGCCAGCAGCTTAGCTGATTCTCTCGGCTACGAGCAGTACTTC. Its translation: CASSLADSLGYEQYF.

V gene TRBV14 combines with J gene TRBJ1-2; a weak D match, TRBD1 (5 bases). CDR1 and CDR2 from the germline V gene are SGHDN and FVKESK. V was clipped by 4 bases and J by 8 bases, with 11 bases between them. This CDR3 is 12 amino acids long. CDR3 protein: CASSLDIRGYTF. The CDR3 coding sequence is TGTGCCAGCAGCCTGGACATCAGGGGCTACACCTTC.

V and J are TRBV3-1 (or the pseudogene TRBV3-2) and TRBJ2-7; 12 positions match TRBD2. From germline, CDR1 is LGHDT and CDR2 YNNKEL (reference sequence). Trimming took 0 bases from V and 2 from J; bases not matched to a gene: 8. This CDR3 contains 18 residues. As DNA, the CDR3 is TGTGCCAGCAGCCAAGATACACCTAGCGGGGGGGAAACCTACGAGCAGTACTTC. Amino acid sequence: CASSQDTPSGGETYEQYF.

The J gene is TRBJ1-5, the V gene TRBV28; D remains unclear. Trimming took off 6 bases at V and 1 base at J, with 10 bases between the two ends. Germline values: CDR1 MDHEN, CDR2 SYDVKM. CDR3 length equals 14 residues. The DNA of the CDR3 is TGTGCCAGCAGAGAGGGTATAAGCAATCAGCCCCAGCATTTT. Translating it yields CASREGISNQPQHF.

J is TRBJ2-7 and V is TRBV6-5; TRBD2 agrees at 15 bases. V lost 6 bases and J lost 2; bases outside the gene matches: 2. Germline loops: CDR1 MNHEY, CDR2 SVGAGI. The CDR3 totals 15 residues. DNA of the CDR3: TGTGCCAGCAGAGGGACTAGCGGGGGGACCTACGAGCAGTACTTC. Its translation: CASRGTSGGTYEQYF.

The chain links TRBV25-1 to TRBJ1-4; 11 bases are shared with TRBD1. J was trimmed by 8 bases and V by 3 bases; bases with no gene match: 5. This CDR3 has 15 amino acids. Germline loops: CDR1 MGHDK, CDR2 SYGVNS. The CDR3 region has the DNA TGTGCCAGCAGTGACGTCAGGACAGGGGGCGAAAAACTGTTTTTT. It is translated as CASSDVRTGGEKLFF.

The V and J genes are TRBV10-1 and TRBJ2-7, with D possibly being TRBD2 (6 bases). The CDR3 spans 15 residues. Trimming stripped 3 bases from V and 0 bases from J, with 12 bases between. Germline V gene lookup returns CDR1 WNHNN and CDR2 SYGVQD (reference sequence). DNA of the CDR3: TGCGCCAGCAGTGATATCCGGGACTGCTCCTACGAGCAGTACTTC. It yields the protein CASSDIRDCSYEQYF.

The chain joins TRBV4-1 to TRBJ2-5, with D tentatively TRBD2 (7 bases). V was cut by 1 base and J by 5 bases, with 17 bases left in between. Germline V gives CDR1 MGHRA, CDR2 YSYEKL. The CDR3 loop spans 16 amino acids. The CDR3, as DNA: TGCGCCAGCAGCCAAGCTTACCGGGGGGCGGAGGAGACCCAGTACTTC. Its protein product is CASSQAYRGAEETQYF.

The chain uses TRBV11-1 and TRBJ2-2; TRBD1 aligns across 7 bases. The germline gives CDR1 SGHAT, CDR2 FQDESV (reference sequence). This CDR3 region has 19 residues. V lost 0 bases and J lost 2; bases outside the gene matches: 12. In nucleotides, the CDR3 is TGTGCCAGCAGCTTAGCTGCAACAGGGGTCGTGGGAAACACCGGGGAGCTGTTTTTT. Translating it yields CASSLAATGVVGNTGELFF.

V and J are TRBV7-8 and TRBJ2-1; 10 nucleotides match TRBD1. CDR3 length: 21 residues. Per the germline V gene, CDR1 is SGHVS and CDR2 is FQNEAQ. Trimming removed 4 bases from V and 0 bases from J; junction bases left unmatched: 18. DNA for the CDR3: TGTGCCAGCAGCTCATGGAACATACCCGGGACAGGGGTTAGCTCCTACAATGAGCAGTTCTTC. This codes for CASSSWNIPGTGVSSYNEQFF.

Written as DNA, the CDR3 is TGTGCCAGCAGCCTGCGGGACAGGGATACTGAAGCTTTCTTT. Protein product: CASSLRDRDTEAFF. V and J are TRBV5-4 and TRBJ1-1; 9 nucleotides match TRBD1. There are 14 residues in the CDR3. Germline CDR1 and CDR2: SGHNT and YYREEE (reference sequence). Germline trimming cut 4 bases from V and 5 bases from J; bases unmatched to any gene: 6.

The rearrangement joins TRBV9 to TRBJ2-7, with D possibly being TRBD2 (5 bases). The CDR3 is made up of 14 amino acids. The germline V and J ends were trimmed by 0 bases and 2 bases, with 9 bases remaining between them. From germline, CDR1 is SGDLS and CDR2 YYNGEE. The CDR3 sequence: CASSVGLAAYEQYF. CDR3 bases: TGTGCCAGCAGCGTAGGGCTAGCTGCCTACGAGCAGTACTTC.

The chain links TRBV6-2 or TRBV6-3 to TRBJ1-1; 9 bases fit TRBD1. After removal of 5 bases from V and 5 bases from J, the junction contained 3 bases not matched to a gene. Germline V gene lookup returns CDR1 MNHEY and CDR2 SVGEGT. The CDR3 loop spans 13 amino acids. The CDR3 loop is CASSKGQGTEAFF. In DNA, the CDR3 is TGTGCCAGCAGTAAGGGACAGGGAACTGAAGCTTTCTTT.

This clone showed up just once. DNA of the CDR3: TGTGCCAGCAGCAAGGGACAGGGGGCCGGGACTGAAGCTTTCTTT. This codes for CASSKGQGAGTEAFF. The rearrangement joins TRBV9 to TRBJ1-1; 12 nucleotides align to TRBD1. Germline V gene data show CDR1 as SGDLS and CDR2 as YYNGEE. The CDR3 spans 15 residues. Losses at the gene ends were 4 bases for V and 5 bases for J; bases not matched to a gene: 6.

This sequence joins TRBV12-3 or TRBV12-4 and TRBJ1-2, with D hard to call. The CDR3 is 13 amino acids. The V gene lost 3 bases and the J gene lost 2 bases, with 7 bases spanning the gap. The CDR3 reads CASSFGMNYGYTF. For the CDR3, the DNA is TGTGCCAGCAGTTTCGGGATGAACTATGGCTACACCTTC.

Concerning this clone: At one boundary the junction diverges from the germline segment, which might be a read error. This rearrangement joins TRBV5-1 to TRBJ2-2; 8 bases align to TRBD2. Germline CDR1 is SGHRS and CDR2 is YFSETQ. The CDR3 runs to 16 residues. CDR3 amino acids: CASSKYGLAGNRGAVF. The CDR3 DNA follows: TGCGCCAGCAGCAAATATGGACTAGCCGGGAACCGGGGAGCTGTTTTT.

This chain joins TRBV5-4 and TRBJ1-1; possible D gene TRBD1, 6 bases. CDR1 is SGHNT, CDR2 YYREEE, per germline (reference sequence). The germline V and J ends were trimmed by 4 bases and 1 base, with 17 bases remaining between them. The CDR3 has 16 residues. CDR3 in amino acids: CASSPGRGGGNTEAFF. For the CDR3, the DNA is TGTGCCAGCAGCCCCGGCAGGGGTGGTGGGAACACTGAAGCTTTCTTT.